Below, 21 T cell receptor beta chains from the same sample are listed, as sequenced in a study of T cell responses to AZD1222 COVID-19 vaccine. Only in-frame clones appear in the TCRdb table, and some are missing; sequencing was by immunoSEQ multiplex PCR. The data show around 58,000 clones, around 84% seen once. The sample in question was peripheral blood, obtained on day 0 of AZD1222 vaccination. These receptors originate from an adult in good health.

This clone was detected only once. The CDR3 DNA reads TGTGCCACCAGTGACCAGGACACTAGCGATATTAACTATGGCTACACCTTC. The encoded protein is CATSDQDTSDINYGYTF. The chain recombines TRBV24-1 with TRBJ1-2, with a possible D match to TRBD1 (5 bases). The CDR3 is made up of 17 amino acids. Germline V gives CDR1 KGHDR, CDR2 SFDVKD. The V gene lost 4 bases and the J gene lost 1 base, with 18 bases spanning the gap.

The chain joins TRBV28 to TRBJ1-3; perhaps TRBD1 as D (5 bases). There are 13 residues in the CDR3. CDR1 MDHEN and CDR2 SYDVKM come from the germline V gene. V gave up 8 bases and J gave up 2 bases, with 10 bases separating them. The DNA of the CDR3 is TGTGCCAGCGGGGCAGGGCCTGGAAACACCATATATTTT. Amino acid sequence: CASGAGPGNTIYF.

This sequence joins TRBV28 and TRBJ1-3; 10 bases map to TRBD1. The CDR3 has 14 amino acids. V lost 4 bases and J lost 6; bases outside the gene matches: 3. Germline values: CDR1 MDHEN, CDR2 SYDVKM. The CDR3 loop reads CASSSGTGANTIYF. In DNA form, the CDR3 reads TGTGCCAGCAGTTCCGGGACAGGGGCAAACACCATATATTTT.

This chain connects TRBV5-4 to TRBJ2-3; TRBD2 is a possible D gene (6 bases). Germline V lookup: CDR1 SGHNT, CDR2 YYREEE (reference sequence). This CDR3 contains 15 residues. Trimming took 0 bases from V and 0 from J, leaving 8 bases between them. Here the CDR3 DNA reads TGTGCCAGCAGCTTGGATAGCGGTAGCACAGATACGCAGTATTTT. It encodes CASSLDSGSTDTQYF.

The chain uses TRBV5-4 and TRBJ1-2; D may be TRBD1 (6 bases). This CDR3 region has 14 residues. The V end was cut by 3 bases, the J end by 5 bases, with 14 bases between. CDR1 and CDR2 from the germline V gene are SGHNT and YYREEE (reference sequence). CDR3 sequence reads: CASSSGGARYGYTF. CDR3 DNA sequence: TGTGCCAGCAGCTCGGGGGGGGCGCGGTATGGCTACACCTTC. Variable domain in full (rest from reference TRBV5-4 and TRBJ1-2): ETGVTQSPTHLIKTRGQQVTLRCSSQSGHNTVSWYQQALGQGPQFIFQYYREEENGRGNFPPRFSGLQFPNYSSELNVNALELDDSALYLCASSSGGARYGYTFGSGTRLTVV.

This clone was detected a few times. The chain has TRBV28 and TRBJ2-7; 7 bases match TRBD1. Germline V CDR1 and CDR2: MDHEN, SYDVKM. Unmatched junction bases numbered 1, after V lost 3 bases and J lost 2 bases. This CDR3 region has 13 residues. As DNA, the CDR3 is TGTGCCAGCAGTTTGGACAGGACCTACGAGCAGTACTTC. Residues: CASSLDRTYEQYF. The full variable domain, in which reference TRBV28 and TRBJ2-7 provide the parts outside the CDR3, is DVKVTQSSRYLVKRTGEKVFLECVQDMDHENMFWYRQDPGLGLRLIYFSYDVKMKEKGDIPEGYSVSREKKERFSLILESASTNQTSMYLCASSLDRTYEQYFGPGTRLTVT.

The genes are TRBV5-1 and TRBJ1-1, with a weak D call TRBD1 (5 bases). The CDR3 totals 14 residues. Trimming stripped 1 base from V and 1 base from J, with 8 bases between. The V gene's germline CDR1 is SGHRS and CDR2 YFSETQ. This chain's CDR3 is CASSLLTENTEAFF. CDR3 DNA sequence: TGCGCCAGCAGCTTGCTGACAGAGAACACTGAAGCTTTCTTT.

The chain has TRBV7-9 and TRBJ2-2; TRBD2 matches at 9 bases. The CDR3 runs to 15 residues. In germline, CDR1 is SEHNR, CDR2 FQNEAQ (reference sequence). V lost 5 bases to trimming and J lost 6 bases; unmatched junction nucleotides: 7. The CDR3 here is CASSPSGRRAGELFF. CDR3 sequence (DNA): TGTGCCAGCAGCCCAAGCGGGAGGCGGGCCGGGGAGCTGTTTTTT. Full variable domain (missing parts from reference TRBV7-9 and TRBJ2-2): DTGVSQNPRHKITKRGQNVTFRCDPISEHNRLYWYRQTLGQGPEFLTYFQNEAQLEKSRLLSDRFSAERPKGSFSTLEIQRTEQGDSAMYLCASSPSGRRAGELFFGEGSRLTVL.

This clone has a single count. The chain carries TRBV5-5 and TRBJ1-1; D unclear. This CDR3 is 13 amino acids long. CDR1 is SGHKS, CDR2 YYEKEE, per germline (reference sequence). The V and J ends lost 2 bases and 1 base respectively, with 6 bases between them. CDR3 protein: CASSFWSNTEAFF. DNA of the CDR3: TGTGCCAGCAGCTTTTGGTCGAACACTGAAGCTTTCTTT.

The chain uses TRBV6-7 and TRBJ2-1, with TRBD1 matching 7 bases. TRBV6-7 is filed as an ORF, its function uncertain. V lost 4 bases and J lost 3; bases outside the gene matches: 6. This CDR3 comprises 15 residues. CDR3 amino acids: CASSLGDRDYNEQFF. CDR3 DNA: TGTGCCAGCAGTTTAGGGGACAGAGACTACAATGAGCAGTTCTTC.

V gene TRBV5-1 combines with J gene TRBJ1-5; D gene uncertain. Germline V gene data show CDR1 as SGHRS and CDR2 as YFSETQ. The CDR3 is made up of 13 amino acids. The ends were cut back, 1 base at V and 0 bases at J, with 2 bases in the middle. Here the CDR3 reads CASSLNSNQPQHF. CDR3 in DNA: TGCGCCAGCAGCTTGAATAGCAATCAGCCCCAGCATTTT.

J is TRBJ1-6 and V is TRBV30; TRBD1 agrees at 10 bases. V was clipped by 0 bases and J by 7 bases; unmatched bases: 3. The CDR3 runs to 15 residues. Germline CDR1 GTSNPN, CDR2 SVGIG (reference sequence). The CDR3, as DNA: TGTGCCTGGAGTGTACGGGGACAGGGGAATTCACCCCTCCACTTT. Residues: CAWSVRGQGNSPLHF.

The chain recombines TRBV7-8 with TRBJ1-3; maybe TRBD1 (6 bases). Germline CDR1 and CDR2: SGHVS and FQNEAQ. V lost 10 bases and J lost 0, with 10 bases in between. The CDR3 length is 13 residues. The CDR3 sequence: CATGALSGNTIYF. The CDR3 DNA reads as TGTGCCACAGGGGCCCTCTCTGGAAACACCATATATTTT.

V is TRBV27 and J is TRBJ1-5; D is unclear. Trimming stripped 3 bases from V and 3 bases from J, with 12 bases between. The length of the CDR3 is 15 residues. Germline-derived CDR1 and CDR2 are MNHEY and SMNVEV (reference sequence). The CDR3 bases are TGTGCCAGCAGTTTCTTACAGTTCTCCAATCAGCCCCAGCATTTT. The encoded protein is CASSFLQFSNQPQHF.

The chain combines TRBV3-1 (or the pseudogene TRBV3-2) with TRBJ2-2; 11 bases fit TRBD2. The junction had 0 bases not matched to a gene; V was cut back by 2 bases and J by 1 base. Germline CDR1 reads LGHDT; CDR2 reads YNNKEL (reference sequence). This CDR3 is 16 amino acids long. The CDR3 spells CASSQTSGRNTGELFF. The CDR3 DNA follows: TGTGCCAGCAGCCAAACTAGCGGGAGGAACACCGGGGAGCTGTTTTTT.

V and J are TRBV12-5 and TRBJ1-2, with TRBD1 matching over 8 bases. The germline V gene encodes CDR1 LGHNT and CDR2 FRNRAP. The CDR3 contains 14 residues. After removal of 2 bases from V and 7 bases from J, the junction contained 6 bases not matched to a gene. The CDR3 nucleotides read TGTGCTAGTGGTTTGTCAGGGGGCAATGGTGGCTACACCTTC. Protein: CASGLSGGNGGYTF. Supplemented by reference TRBV12-5 and TRBJ1-2, the full variable domain reads DARVTQTPRHKVTEMGQEVTMRCQPILGHNTVFWYRQTMMQGLELLAYFRNRAPLDDSGMPKDRFSAEMPDATLATLKIQPSEPRDSAVYFCASGLSGGNGGYTFGSGTRLTVV.

This chain joins TRBV24-1 and TRBJ1-5, with TRBD1 matching 10 bases. V dropped 5 bases and J dropped 6; count of bases not matched to a gene: 9. Germline loops: CDR1 KGHDR, CDR2 SFDVKD. The CDR3 is 16 amino acids. The CDR3: CATSATTGGGRQPQHF. The CDR3 nucleotides read TGTGCCACCAGTGCTACGACAGGGGGCGGGCGTCAGCCCCAGCATTTT.

V usage is TRBV5-4 and J usage is TRBJ2-1, with D possibly TRBD2 on 5 matching bases. This CDR3 comprises 15 residues. Germline V lookup: CDR1 SGHNT, CDR2 YYREEE (reference sequence). V lost 6 bases and J lost 6, with 19 bases in between. CDR3 residues: CASTPSGSLPNEQFF. In DNA form, the CDR3 reads TGTGCCAGCACCCCCTCGGGGTCCTTACCCAATGAGCAGTTCTTC.

The chain couples TRBV2 to TRBJ2-7, with 7 nucleotides matching TRBD2. CDR3 size: 15 residues. V trimming: 3 bases; J trimming: 2 bases; junction bases outside the gene matches: 7. Germline V lookup: CDR1 SNHLY, CDR2 FYNNEI. As DNA, the CDR3 is TGTGCCAGCAGTGAGGCTAGCGGTCACCCCTACGAGCAGTACTTC. This sequence encodes CASSEASGHPYEQYF.

J is TRBJ1-1 and V is TRBV6-5; D not certain. The V end was cut by 6 bases, the J end by 7 bases, with 15 bases between. Germline CDR1 reads MNHEY; CDR2 reads SVGAGI. This CDR3 comprises 13 residues. The CDR3 DNA reads as TGTGCCAGCAGGGCGACCGAACCGTTTGAAGCTTTCTTT. This codes for CASRATEPFEAFF.

CDR3 nucleotides: TGCAGCGTACGTACAGGGTTCGATCGCAATGAGCAGTTCTTC. Encoded protein: CSVRTGFDRNEQFF. V and J are TRBV29-1 and TRBJ2-1; possibly TRBD1 for D (6 bases). Trimming removed 6 bases at V and 6 bases at J, with 18 bases between. The CDR3 is 14 residues long. Germline CDR1 is SQVTM and CDR2 is ANQGSEA.